The sequence of this T cell receptor (beta chain) was determined in a study of T cells in Graves' hyperthyroidism and ophthalmopathy (dated 2019 in TCRdb). Concerning the study at large: Peripheral blood samples were taken at the time of initial diagnosis, prior to any treatment. To identify TCR V-J signatures that set the groups apart, the researchers used a discovery cohort of 95 to 100 patients, made up of under 45 with Graves' ophthalmopathy and 57 with stable Graves' hyperthyroidism. An independent validation cohort of about 19 hyperthyroidism patients and more than 15 patients who later progressed to ophthalmopathy tested prospective prediction of ophthalmopathy. For training and testing, the approximately 92 patients in the discovery cohort were randomly divided in a 7:3 ratio. The study also compared thyroid tissue and blood T-cell repertoires from over 5 Graves' hyperthyroidism patients. After sampling, hyperthyroidism patients received methimazole starting at 30 mg daily, and ophthalmopathy patients received high-dose intravenous methylprednisolone. TCR Vbeta CDR3 sequencing of 120 to 150 peripheral blood samples (approximately 44 ophthalmopathy, roughly 72 hyperthyroidism and roughly 17 progressor patients) is reported in the paper.

Moderately to severely active disease, a Clinical Activity Score of at least 3, a NOSPECS grade of at least 4, and a duration under 3 months were present in ophthalmopathy patients. Any patient with an uncontrolled infection, another autoimmune disease, pregnancy or lactation was excluded. Diagnoses were based on clinical symptoms, serum thyroxine and TRAb, thyroid ultrasound and orbital computed tomography. Ficoll-Paque density gradient centrifugation was used to isolate PBMCs from 8 to 10 ml of fresh peripheral blood. Total RNA was extracted using Trizol reagent, and RNA quality was assessed on an Agilent 2100 Bioanalyzer. Concerning this clonotype itself: It has no known antigen specificity. No much larger clone exists at a distance of one base, and base qualities are not known.

Findings and caveats that apply to the study as a whole: Sample size was not statistically predetermined, and investigators were not blinded to group allocation. Most expanded thyroid clonotypes (frequency above 0.001) were also detected in blood, suggesting blood repertoires may reflect thyroid immune responses. A model built on a 13 V-J signature distinguished ophthalmopathy from stable hyperthyroidism, reaching roughly 88% sensitivity and about 81% specificity in cross-validation and 80%/75% in testing. In validation, progression to ophthalmopathy was predicted by the model with roughly 69% sensitivity and roughly 72% specificity, a median of around 5.9 months before onset.

The CDR1 and CDR2 encoded by the germline V gene (reference sequence) are LNHDA and SQIVND. Spanning cysteine to phenylalanine, the CDR3 consists of 14 amino acids. Only the CDR3 DNA is retained, 42 bases long and in frame from the first base. The V end loses 2 bases and the J end loses 5 bases, and a stretch of 10 bases separates them. The TCR beta CDR3 regions were amplified from RNA transcripts. A first-round RT-PCR of the TCR CDR3 used the HTBI primer set with the Qiagen OneStep RT-PCR kit. A second multiplex PCR round built the libraries, followed by size selection and purification. The libraries were sequenced on an Illumina HiSeq2000 using paired-end 100 bp reads. The authors' pipeline ran thus. SOAPnuke was used to process the raw data, throwing out any read that contained adapters or uncalled bases, had a mean Phred below 15, or lacked an exact constant-primer or identifier match. High-quality paired reads were merged with COPE v1.2.5, and unique nucleotide sequences were defined as clonotypes. MiTCR v1.1 was used to align the clonotypes against IMGT TRBV, TRBD and TRBJ reference segments. Only V-J combinations with frequency above 0.0001, covering about 99% of repertoires, were analysed. The TCS score was defined as the ratio of F50 (clonal expansion) to E x V (chaos), calculated using BLOSUM62-based TCRdist between CDR3 peptides within each V-J. Welch's t-statistics and random forest reduced 500 to 650 V-J features to 10 to 15, which were used in a naive Bayes classifier (R e1071). The public reads were quality trimmed at Q25 with fastp and then assembled into clones with MiXCR by TCRdb, keeping productive beta chains. Each entry merges the rows of one CDR3 protein and shows their most common DNA and genes. The V and J calls and clone size come from TCRdb's table, not from the authors' own analysis. The sample table contains 530,000 or so distinct CDR3 sequences; only one count was recorded for 15% to 20% of them. The leading ten clones occupy 17% of the sample.

Sequencing was carried out using blood. The TCR sequence derives from a woman younger than 35 with Graves' ophthalmopathy. The rearrangement joined TRBV19 to TRBJ1-5; the D gene is perhaps TRBD1, on 6 matching bases. The CDR3 protein: CASSITRGYQPQHF. The DNA sequence follows: TGTGCCAGTAGTATAACCAGGGGATATCAGCCCCAGCATTTT.